Listed below are T cell receptor beta chains from one sample, sequenced in a study of T cells in Graves' hyperthyroidism and ophthalmopathy. MiXCR was run by TCRdb on the multiplex PCR reads, yielding one entry per CDR3 protein. The sample includes 480,000 or so distinct CDR3 sequences, approximately 15% of them seen just once. Source material: blood. Receptors originate from a woman under 30 with Graves' hyperthyroidism. CDR3s leave out the opening cysteine and the closing phenylalanine or tryptophan.

cdr3_aa j_call v_call
AWGLSTDTQY TRBJ2-3 TRBV30
ASSQGSSGLETQY TRBJ2-5 TRBV4-1
ASTTGITDEQF TRBJ2-1 TRBV19
ASSQRPTGTGSETQY TRBJ2-5 TRBV3-1
SAMRELGTNEQF TRBJ2-1 TRBV20-1
ATSDGSAHYGYT TRBJ1-2 TRBV24-1
ASSYYRDSQETQY TRBJ2-5 TRBV5-1
AWSWTGSVDGYT TRBJ1-2 TRBV30
ASRAGVWGSGLRGKNIQY TRBJ2-4 TRBV12-3/TRBV12-4
ASSPSGSFHEQY TRBJ2-7 TRBV2
ASSQGDRSTEAF TRBJ1-1 TRBV3-1
ATHPTGESDTQY TRBJ2-3 TRBV10-3
ASRSTGSGNTIY TRBJ1-3 TRBV6-1
ASSSGDGTEAF TRBJ1-1 TRBV27
ASSPPRQLPNEQY TRBJ2-7 TRBV18
ASSLLGVGDTEAF TRBJ1-1 TRBV12-3/TRBV12-4
ASRGRQFSGNTIY TRBJ1-3 TRBV6-1
ASKDLREGYT TRBJ1-2 TRBV2
ASSESGGRNQPQH TRBJ1-5 TRBV2
ATSRQGQGGQPQH TRBJ1-5 TRBV15
SVGLAGEGTDTQY TRBJ2-3 TRBV29-1
ATSDSRTVANEQY TRBJ2-7 TRBV24-1
ASSLMTGSGANVLT TRBJ2-6 TRBV11-2
SVAPGQVNTGELF TRBJ2-2 TRBV29-1
ATSTPRGKTDTQY TRBJ2-3 TRBV24-1
ASSGGPNTDTQY TRBJ2-3 TRBV6-1